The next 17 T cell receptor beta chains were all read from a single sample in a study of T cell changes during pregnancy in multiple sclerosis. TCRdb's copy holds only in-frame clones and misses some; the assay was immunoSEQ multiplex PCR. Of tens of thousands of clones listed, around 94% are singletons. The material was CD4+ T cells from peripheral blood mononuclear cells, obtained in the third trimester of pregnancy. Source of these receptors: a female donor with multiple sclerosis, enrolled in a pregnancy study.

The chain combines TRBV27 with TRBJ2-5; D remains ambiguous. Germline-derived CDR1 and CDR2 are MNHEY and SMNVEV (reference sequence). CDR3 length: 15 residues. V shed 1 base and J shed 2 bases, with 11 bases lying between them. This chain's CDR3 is CASSLFAIAQETQYF. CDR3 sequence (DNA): TGTGCCAGCAGTTTATTTGCGATAGCACAAGAGACCCAGTACTTC.

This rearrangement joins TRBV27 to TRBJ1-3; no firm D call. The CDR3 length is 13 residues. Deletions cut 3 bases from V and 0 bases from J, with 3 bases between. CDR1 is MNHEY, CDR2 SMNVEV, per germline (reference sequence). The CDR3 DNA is TGTGCCAGCAGTTTCGTCTCTGGAAACACCATATATTTT. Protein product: CASSFVSGNTIYF.

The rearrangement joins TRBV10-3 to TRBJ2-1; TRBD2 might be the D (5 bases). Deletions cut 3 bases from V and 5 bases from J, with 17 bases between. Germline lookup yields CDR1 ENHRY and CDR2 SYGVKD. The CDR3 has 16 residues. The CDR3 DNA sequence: TGTGCCATCAGTGACCGAGCGGACTCCACTAACAATGAGCAGTTCTTC. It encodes CAISDRADSTNNEQFF.

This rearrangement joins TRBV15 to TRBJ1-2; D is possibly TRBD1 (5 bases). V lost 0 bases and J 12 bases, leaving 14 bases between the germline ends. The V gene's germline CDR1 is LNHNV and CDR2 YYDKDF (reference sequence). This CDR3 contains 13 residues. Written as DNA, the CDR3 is TGTGCCACCAGCAGAGATGTTCGGACACCGAACACCTTC. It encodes CATSRDVRTPNTF.

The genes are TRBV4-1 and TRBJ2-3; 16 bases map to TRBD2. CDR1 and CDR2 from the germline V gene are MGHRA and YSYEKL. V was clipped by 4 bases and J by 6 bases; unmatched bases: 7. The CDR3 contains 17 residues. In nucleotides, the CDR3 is TGCGCCAGCAGCCCGGGACTAGCGGGAGGGCCTGAGGATACGCAGTATTTT. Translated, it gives CASSPGLAGGPEDTQYF.

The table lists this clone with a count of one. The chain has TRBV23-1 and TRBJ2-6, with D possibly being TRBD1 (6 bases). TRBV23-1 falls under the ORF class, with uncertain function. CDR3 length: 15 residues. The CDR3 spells CVGHREGSGANVLTF. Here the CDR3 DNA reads TGCGTCGGTCACAGGGAAGGATCTGGGGCCAACGTCCTGACTTTC.

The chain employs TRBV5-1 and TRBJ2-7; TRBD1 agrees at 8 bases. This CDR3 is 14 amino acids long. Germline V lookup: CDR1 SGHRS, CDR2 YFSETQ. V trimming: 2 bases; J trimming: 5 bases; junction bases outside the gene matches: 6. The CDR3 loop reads CASSLRQGSNEQYF. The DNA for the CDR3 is TGCGCCAGCAGCTTAAGACAGGGGTCGAACGAGCAGTACTTC.

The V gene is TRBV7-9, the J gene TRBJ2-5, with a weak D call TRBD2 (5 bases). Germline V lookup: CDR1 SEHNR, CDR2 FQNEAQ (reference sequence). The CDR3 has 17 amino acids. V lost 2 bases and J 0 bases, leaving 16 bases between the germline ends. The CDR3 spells CASSLYWGDMNQETQYF. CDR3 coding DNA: TGTGCCAGCAGCTTATATTGGGGAGACATGAACCAAGAGACCCAGTACTTC.

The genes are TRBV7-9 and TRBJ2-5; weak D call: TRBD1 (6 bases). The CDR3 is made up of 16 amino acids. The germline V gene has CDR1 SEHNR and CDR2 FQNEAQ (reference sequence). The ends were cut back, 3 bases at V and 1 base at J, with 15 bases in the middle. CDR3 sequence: CASSFTGTMGQETQYF. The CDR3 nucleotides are TGTGCCAGCAGCTTCACCGGGACAATGGGCCAAGAGACCCAGTACTTC. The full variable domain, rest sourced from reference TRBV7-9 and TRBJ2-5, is DTGVSQNPRHKITKRGQNVTFRCDPISEHNRLYWYRQTLGQGPEFLTYFQNEAQLEKSRLLSDRFSAERPKGSFSTLEIQRTEQGDSAMYLCASSFTGTMGQETQYFGPGTRLLVL.

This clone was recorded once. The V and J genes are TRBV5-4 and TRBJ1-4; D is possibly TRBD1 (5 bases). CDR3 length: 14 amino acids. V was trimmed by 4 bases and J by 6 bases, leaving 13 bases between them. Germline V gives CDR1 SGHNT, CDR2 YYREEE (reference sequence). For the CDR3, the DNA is TGTGCCAGCAGCCCGGAGGGGATACATGAAAAACTGTTTTTT. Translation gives CASSPEGIHEKLFF.

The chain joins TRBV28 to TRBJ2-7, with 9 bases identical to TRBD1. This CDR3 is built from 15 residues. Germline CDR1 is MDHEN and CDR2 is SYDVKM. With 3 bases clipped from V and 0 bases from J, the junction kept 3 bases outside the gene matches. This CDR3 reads CASSFRTGDSYEQYF. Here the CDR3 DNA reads TGTGCCAGCAGTTTTCGGACAGGGGACTCCTACGAGCAGTACTTC. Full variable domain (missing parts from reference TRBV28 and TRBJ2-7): DVKVTQSSRYLVKRTGEKVFLECVQDMDHENMFWYRQDPGLGLRLIYFSYDVKMKEKGDIPEGYSVSREKKERFSLILESASTNQTSMYLCASSFRTGDSYEQYFGPGTRLTVT.

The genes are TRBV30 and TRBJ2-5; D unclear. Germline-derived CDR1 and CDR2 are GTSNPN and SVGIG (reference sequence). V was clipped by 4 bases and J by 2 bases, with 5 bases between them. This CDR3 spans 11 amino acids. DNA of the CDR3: TGTGCCTGGACAGGTCAAGAGACCCAGTACTTC. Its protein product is CAWTGQETQYF. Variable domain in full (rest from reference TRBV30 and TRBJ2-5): SQTIHQWPATLVQPVGSPLSLECTVEGTSNPNLYWYRQAAGRGLQLLFYSVGIGQISSEVPQNLSASRPQDRQFILSSKKLLLSDSGFYLCAWTGQETQYFGPGTRLLVL.

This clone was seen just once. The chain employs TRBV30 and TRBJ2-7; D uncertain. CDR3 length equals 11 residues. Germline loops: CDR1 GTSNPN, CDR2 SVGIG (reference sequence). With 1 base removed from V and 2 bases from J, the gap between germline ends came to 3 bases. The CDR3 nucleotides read TGTGCCTGGAGTGACACCTACGAGCAGTACTTC. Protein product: CAWSDTYEQYF.

In DNA form, the CDR3 reads TGTGCCACCAGCAGACCACGGCGGGGTGGGGAGACCCAGTACTTC. Amino acids: CATSRPRRGGETQYF. This chain links TRBV15 with TRBJ2-5; D may be TRBD2 (6 bases). This CDR3 comprises 15 residues. Germline V gene sequence: CDR1 LNHNV, CDR2 YYDKDF (reference sequence). Trimming pared 2 bases from V and 5 bases from J, leaving 15 bases between.

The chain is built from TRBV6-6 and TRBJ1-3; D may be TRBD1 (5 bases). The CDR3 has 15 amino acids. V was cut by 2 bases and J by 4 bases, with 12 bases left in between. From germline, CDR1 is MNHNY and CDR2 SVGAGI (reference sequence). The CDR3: CASSYRGSRGNTIYF. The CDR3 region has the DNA TGTGCCAGCAGTTACAGGGGTAGTAGAGGAAACACCATATATTTT.

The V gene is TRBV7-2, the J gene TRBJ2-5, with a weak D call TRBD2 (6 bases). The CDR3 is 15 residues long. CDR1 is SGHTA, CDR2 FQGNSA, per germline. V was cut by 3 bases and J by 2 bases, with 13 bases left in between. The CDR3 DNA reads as TGTGCCAGCAGCTTCATTCTAGCGCAACAAGAGACCCAGTACTTC. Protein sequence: CASSFILAQQETQYF.

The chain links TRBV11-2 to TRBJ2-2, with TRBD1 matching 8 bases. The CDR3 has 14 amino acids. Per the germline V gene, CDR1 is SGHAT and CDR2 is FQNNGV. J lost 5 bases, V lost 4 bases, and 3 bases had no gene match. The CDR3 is CASSSRDRTGELFF. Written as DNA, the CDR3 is TGTGCCAGCAGCTCCCGGGACAGGACCGGGGAGCTGTTTTTT.